One and the same sample provided the 18 T cell receptor beta chains below, sequenced in a study of cytomegalovirus exposure and HLA in healthy donors. Only in-frame clones appear in the TCRdb table, and some are missing; sequencing was by immunoSEQ multiplex PCR. Of roughly 130,000 clones listed, 88% are singletons. Sequenced material: PBMCs. The receptors derive from a young man in good health and CMV-seronegative.

Only a few counts were recorded for this clone. The chain joins TRBV28 to TRBJ2-7, with 8 bases matching TRBD1. This CDR3 spans 16 amino acids. Trimming removed 5 bases from V and 2 bases from J; junction bases left unmatched: 11. The germline CDR1 and CDR2 sequences are MDHEN and SYDVKM. In nucleotides, the CDR3 is TGTGCCAGCAGTGCCCAGACAGGGGCGAACACCTACGAGCAGTACTTC. Translation: CASSAQTGANTYEQYF.

The V call is TRBV2, the J call TRBJ2-2, with D unresolved. The CDR3 loop spans 14 amino acids. With 5 bases removed from V and 5 bases from J, the gap between germline ends came to 12 bases. The germline V gene encodes CDR1 SNHLY and CDR2 FYNNEI. CDR3 region: CASSTRLATGELFF. CDR3 bases: TGTGCCAGCAGTACCCGACTGGCGACCGGGGAGCTGTTTTTT. The full variable domain, rest sourced from reference TRBV2 and TRBJ2-2, is EPEVTQTPSHQVTQMGQEVILRCVPISNHLYFYWYRQILGQKVEFLVSFYNNEISEKSEIFDDQFSVERPDGSNFTLKIRSTKLEDSAMYFCASSTRLATGELFFGEGSRLTVL.

V is TRBV7-6 and J is TRBJ1-2, with 7 positions matching TRBD1. Trimming removed 1 base from V and 7 bases from J; junction bases left unmatched: 6. Germline loops: CDR1 SGHVS, CDR2 FNYEAQ. The CDR3 contains 14 residues. The CDR3 DNA is TGTGCCAGCAGCTTAGATGGGACAGTTACTGGCTACACCTTC. This gives the protein CASSLDGTVTGYTF.

This clone was counted once. The rearrangement links TRBV5-1 to TRBJ2-6; TRBD2 matches at 15 bases. Per germline, CDR1 SGHRS and CDR2 YFSETQ. The CDR3 extends over 19 amino acids. The trim removed 7 bases at V and 1 base at J, leaving 9 bases unmatched. DNA for the CDR3: TGCGCCAGCTTAGGTGGGACTAGCGGGAGGTCGTCTGGGGCCAACGTCCTGACTTTC. Translation gives CASLGGTSGRSSGANVLTF.

The chain couples TRBV18 to TRBJ2-1, with 10 positions matching TRBD2. V lost 3 bases and J lost 6; bases outside the gene matches: 5. The CDR3 contains 15 residues. CDR1 is KGHSH and CDR2 is LQKENI in the germline V gene. The CDR3 reads CASSPLAGASNEQFF. CDR3 bases: TGTGCCAGCTCACCGCTAGCGGGAGCAAGCAATGAGCAGTTCTTC.

This chain uses TRBV18 with TRBJ1-4; possible D gene TRBD1, 5 bases. The V gene lost 3 bases and the J gene lost 10 bases, with 15 bases spanning the gap. The germline CDR1 and CDR2 sequences are KGHSH and LQKENI. The length of the CDR3 is 14 residues. Here the CDR3 reads CASSPGLDRGKLFF. In DNA, the CDR3 is TGTGCCAGCTCACCCGGATTAGATAGGGGAAAACTGTTTTTT.

This chain connects TRBV5-1 to TRBJ2-6; D possibly corresponds to TRBD1 (5 bases). Trimming pared 3 bases from V and 0 bases from J, leaving 7 bases between. The CDR3 loop spans 15 amino acids. Germline V gene lookup returns CDR1 SGHRS and CDR2 YFSETQ. CDR3 in amino acids: CASSWGGSGANVLTF. In DNA form, the CDR3 reads TGCGCCAGCAGCTGGGGCGGCTCTGGGGCCAACGTCCTGACTTTC.

This clone was detected only once. This chain uses TRBV27 with TRBJ2-2; 9 bases align to TRBD2. V shed 2 bases and J 2 bases; nucleotides not matched to a gene: 3. The CDR3 spans 16 residues. Germline V gives CDR1 MNHEY, CDR2 SMNVEV (reference sequence). The CDR3 nucleotides read TGTGCCAGCAGTTTAGGGCTAGCGGGAAACACCGGGGAGCTGTTTTTT. Protein: CASSLGLAGNTGELFF.

This sequence joins TRBV19 and TRBJ1-1; TRBD1 is a possible D gene (6 bases). The CDR3 covers 18 residues. The germline V and J ends were trimmed by 2 bases and 0 bases, with 19 bases remaining between them. The germline CDR1 and CDR2 sequences are LNHDA and SQIVND (reference sequence). CDR3 in DNA: TGTGCCAGTAGTATAAACTTCGAACAGGGATATATGAACACTGAAGCTTTCTTT. Residues: CASSINFEQGYMNTEAFF.

The CDR3 coding sequence is TGCAGCGTTCGAGGACTAGCGGGGTACACCGGGGAGCTGTTTTTT. It encodes CSVRGLAGYTGELFF. The rearrangement links TRBV29-1 to TRBJ2-2; the match to TRBD2 covers 12 bases. The germline V gene encodes CDR1 SQVTM and CDR2 ANQGSEA. There are 15 residues in the CDR3. Germline trimming cut 5 bases from V and 3 bases from J; bases unmatched to any gene: 4.

V usage is TRBV5-1 and J usage is TRBJ2-1; possible D gene TRBD2, 5 bases. Germline CDR1 SGHRS, CDR2 YFSETQ. This CDR3 has 14 amino acids. The V end was cut by 5 bases, the J end by 8 bases, with 17 bases between. The CDR3 DNA follows: TGCGCCAGCAGTCGAGCGGTCCCTGGGGATGAGCAGTTCTTC. Residues: CASSRAVPGDEQFF.

J is TRBJ2-1 and V is TRBV5-6; 12 bases align to TRBD1. J lost 3 bases, V lost 4 bases, and 5 bases had no gene match. The CDR3 sequence is 16 residues long. The V gene's germline CDR1 is SGHDT and CDR2 YYEEEE. CDR3 DNA sequence: TGTGCCAGCAGCAAGGGACAGGGGGCAGTCTACAATGAGCAGTTCTTC. The encoded protein is CASSKGQGAVYNEQFF.

This chain connects TRBV4-1 to TRBJ1-5; D remains unclear. V lost 0 bases and J 4 bases, leaving 7 bases between the germline ends. The germline CDR1 and CDR2 sequences are MGHRA and YSYEKL. The CDR3 spans 14 residues. This CDR3 reads CASSQDRGNQPQHF. DNA of the CDR3: TGCGCCAGCAGCCAAGATCGCGGGAATCAGCCCCAGCATTTT.

The chain links TRBV19 to TRBJ1-2; 11 bases are shared with TRBD1. CDR1 and CDR2 from the germline V gene are LNHDA and SQIVND (reference sequence). CDR3 length: 16 residues. J lost 2 bases, V lost 3 bases, and 5 bases had no gene match. CDR3: CASSIPGTGGNYGYTF. DNA for the CDR3: TGTGCCAGTAGTATTCCCGGGACAGGGGGAAACTATGGCTACACCTTC.

The genes are TRBV4-1 and TRBJ2-2; 8 bases are a match to TRBD1. Germline CDR1 is MGHRA and CDR2 is YSYEKL. After removal of 6 bases from V and 3 bases from J, the junction contained 3 bases not matched to a gene. The CDR3 extends over 14 amino acids. The CDR3 nucleotides are TGCGCCAGCAGACCGGGACAGGACACCGGGGAGCTGTTTTTT. This encodes CASRPGQDTGELFF.

The chain uses TRBV18 and TRBJ2-7; TRBD2 agrees at 10 bases. The CDR3 is made up of 16 amino acids. Germline V CDR1 and CDR2: KGHSH, LQKENI. The V gene end was trimmed by 4 bases and the J gene end by 5 bases; junction bases not matched to a gene: 11. The CDR3 DNA reads as TGTGCCAGCTCACAGACGCTAGCGGGAGCGGTCGACGAGCAGTACTTC. Encoded protein: CASSQTLAGAVDEQYF. Together with reference TRBV18 and TRBJ2-7, the CDR3 gives the full variable domain: NAGVMQNPRHLVRRRGQEARLRCSPMKGHSHVYWYRQLPEEGLKFMVYLQKENIIDESGMPKERFSAEFPKEGPSILRIQQVVRGDSAAYFCASSQTLAGAVDEQYFGPGTRLTVT.

The chain combines TRBV6-5 with TRBJ1-5; D gene ambiguous. The CDR3 loop spans 13 amino acids. Trimming left V 8 bases short and J 3 bases short, with 11 bases between. Germline CDR1 is MNHEY and CDR2 is SVGAGI. The CDR3 DNA reads as TGTGCCAGCCGTACGGGTTCCAATCAGCCCCAGCATTTT. Translating gives CASRTGSNQPQHF.

The chain has TRBV12-5 and TRBJ1-2, with D possibly matching TRBD1 (5 bases). Trimming took off 2 bases at V and 8 bases at J, with 18 bases between the two ends. The CDR3 contains 15 residues. In germline, CDR1 is LGHNT, CDR2 FRNRAP. The CDR3 spells CASGLPIGGAEGYTF. CDR3 sequence (DNA): TGTGCTAGTGGTTTGCCCATAGGAGGGGCGGAGGGCTACACCTTC.